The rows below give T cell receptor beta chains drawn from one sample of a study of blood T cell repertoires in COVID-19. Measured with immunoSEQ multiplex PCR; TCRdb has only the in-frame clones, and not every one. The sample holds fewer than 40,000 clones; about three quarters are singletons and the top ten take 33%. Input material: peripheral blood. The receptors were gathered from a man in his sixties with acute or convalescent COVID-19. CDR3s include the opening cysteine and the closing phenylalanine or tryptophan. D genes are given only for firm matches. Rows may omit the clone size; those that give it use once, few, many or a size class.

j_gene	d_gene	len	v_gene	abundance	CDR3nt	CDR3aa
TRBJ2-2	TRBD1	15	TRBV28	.	TGTGCCAGCGGTTCGGGACAGTGGGACACCGGGGAGCTGTTTTTT	CASGSGQWDTGELFF
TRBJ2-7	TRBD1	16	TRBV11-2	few	TGTGCCAGCAGCTCTCGAAGGACAGGGCGGTCGGGCGAGCAGTACTTC	CASSSRRTGRSGEQYF
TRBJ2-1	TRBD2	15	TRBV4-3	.	TGCGCCAGCAGCCAGAGTAGCGGGAGGGCTAATGAGCAGTTCTTC	CASSQSSGRANEQFF
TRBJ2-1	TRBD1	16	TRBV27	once	TGTGCCAGCAGTTTATTAGACAGGGGCATAACCAATGAGCAGTTCTTC	CASSLLDRGITNEQFF
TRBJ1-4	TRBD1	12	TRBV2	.	TGTGCCAGACAGGGGGTTAATGAAAAACTGTTTTTT	CARQGVNEKLFF
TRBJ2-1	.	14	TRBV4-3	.	TGCGCCAGCAGCCAAGATAAGGGGATAAATGAGCAGTTCTTC	CASSQDKGINEQFF
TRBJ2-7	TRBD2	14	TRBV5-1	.	TGCGCCAGCAGCTTGTCGGGAGGGGATGGCGAGCAGTACTTC	CASSLSGGDGEQYF
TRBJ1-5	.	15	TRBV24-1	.	TGTGCCACCAGTGATGCCAGGGGTGGGATTCAGCCCCAGCATTTT	CATSDARGGIQPQHF
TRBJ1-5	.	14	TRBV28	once	TGTGCCAGCAGTTTACTACAGCTCAATCAGCCCCAGCATTTT	CASSLLQLNQPQHF
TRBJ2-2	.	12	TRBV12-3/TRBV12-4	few	TGTGCCAGCAGGCGGAACACCGGGGAGCTGTTTTTT	CASRRNTGELFF
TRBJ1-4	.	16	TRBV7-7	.	TGTGCCAGCAGCTTCGCGATGGACAGCATTAATGAAAAACTGTTTTTT	CASSFAMDSINEKLFF
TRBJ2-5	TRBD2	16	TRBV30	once	TGTGCCTGGAGTGGTGCACTAGCGGGAGGTGTTGAGACCCAGTACTTC	CAWSGALAGGVETQYF
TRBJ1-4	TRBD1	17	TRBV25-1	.	TGTGCCAGCAAGACGGGACAGGGTTTTTATGCTAATGAAAAACTGTTTTTT	CASKTGQGFYANEKLFF
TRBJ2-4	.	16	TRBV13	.	TGTGCCAGCAGTGAAGTGGGAGGCGGAGCCAAAAACATTCAGTACTTC	CASSEVGGGAKNIQYF